This is a list of T cell receptor beta chains from one sample in a study of T cell responses to AZD1222 COVID-19 vaccine. The method was immunoSEQ multiplex PCR; TCRdb's version includes in-frame clones alone and lacks a portion of them. The profile covers about 100,000 clones, with 85% to 95% appearing a single time and roughly 5.6% taken by the ten largest. Specimen: peripheral blood, collected 28 days after the second AZD1222 dose. The receptors originated from an adult who received the AZD1222 COVID-19 vaccine. Both conserved end residues are part of each CDR3.

>TRBJ1-2|TRBV28|15
CASSLRAVQSYGYTF
>TRBJ2-2|TRBV7-6|17
CASSPFPGTGIAGELFF
>TRBJ1-6|TRBV7-2|15
CASTGQGEMGSPLHF
>TRBJ1-5|TRBV24-1|14
CATSDLLTDQPQHF
>TRBJ2-7|TRBV19|13
CASSDQGRYEQYF
>TRBJ1-1|TRBV2|14
CASRRAGQRTEAFF
>TRBJ2-1|TRBV9|15
CASSDRDREYNEQFF
>TRBJ2-7|TRBV7-2|15
CASSKSGRAGNEQYF
>TRBJ1-6|TRBV6-5|15
CASSYSSQALSPLHF
>TRBJ2-7|TRBV12-5|16
CASGPPGGGVGYEQYF
>TRBJ2-2|TRBV2|14
CAGRGGGYTGELFF
>TRBJ2-1|TRBV5-5|15
CASSLGSLSYNEQFF
>TRBJ1-6|TRBV11-2|14
CASSPRRSNSPLHF
>TRBJ2-7|TRBV6-2/TRBV6-3|16
CASSYLVGTGKHEQYF
>TRBJ2-1|TRBV6-4|14
CASSAKGNHNEQFF
>TRBJ2-1|TRBV18|14
CASSPFVSYNEQFF
>TRBJ2-7|TRBV6-2/TRBV6-3|14
CASSYSPSYREQYF
>TRBJ2-2|TRBV19|16
CASSILAGGSTGELFF
>TRBJ2-1|TRBV14|15
CASSPTSGGPGEQFF
>TRBJ2-2|TRBV15|15
CATSPDRGQTGELFF
>TRBJ2-3|TRBV7-2|12
CASSLGTDTQYF
>TRBJ1-6|TRBV19|13
CASNNRDGSPLHF
>TRBJ2-5|TRBV6-5|13
CASTLGGAGTQYF
>TRBJ1-3|TRBV4-1|15
CASTLDSLSGNTIYF
>TRBJ2-7|TRBV20-1|10
CSANGHEQYF
>TRBJ1-6|TRBV15|13
CATSRDLPTPLHF
>TRBJ1-1|TRBV7-2|14
CASGHTISDTEAFF
>TRBJ2-3|TRBV4-2|17
CASSQALAGAGADTQYF
>TRBJ2-7|TRBV6-2/TRBV6-3|15
CASSLTSGSSYEQYF
>TRBJ1-5|TRBV7-8|13
CASSLDGYQPQHF
>TRBJ2-5|TRBV9|14
CASSTLAGQETQYF
>TRBJ2-1|TRBV6-5|12
CASRYDRAEQFF
>TRBJ1-5|TRBV27|16
CASRGDRTGGHQPQHF
>TRBJ2-1|TRBV6-5|14
CASENDLLYNEQFF
>TRBJ2-1|TRBV6-2/TRBV6-3|16
CASSYSASWDNNEQFF
>TRBJ1-3|TRBV2|13
CASSAGTADTIYF
>TRBJ2-7|TRBV13|14
CASSIGTSVYEQYF
>TRBJ1-5|TRBV5-6|14
CASSLMGANQPQHF
>TRBJ2-7|TRBV11-2|13
CASSLYLVYEQYF
>TRBJ1-2|TRBV12-5|20
CASGLSTIGQGIKKNYGYTF
>TRBJ2-7|TRBV30|13
CAWSRTPGGEQYF
>TRBJ1-2|TRBV27|13
CASSFRIGVGYTF
>TRBJ2-7|TRBV5-1|19
CASSLATPSGSALTYEQYF
>TRBJ1-1|TRBV7-6|14
CASSSRQVNTEAFF
>TRBJ1-1|TRBV27|14
CASSLGGLNTEAFF
>TRBJ2-7|TRBV18|15
CASSPIVGANYEQYF
>TRBJ1-1|TRBV2|13
CASTRQGNTEAFF
>TRBJ1-6|TRBV19|14
CASKTGDYNSPLHF
>TRBJ2-2|TRBV5-1|17
CASSLAVTGGRTGELFF
>TRBJ1-1|TRBV5-1|15
CASSLYQSENTEAFF
>TRBJ1-2|TRBV6-5|14
CASSYAGGGYGYTF
>TRBJ2-7|TRBV5-1|12
CASSSPSYEQYF
>TRBJ2-3|TRBV7-9|13
CASSALGRGTQYF